What follows is one TCR beta chain and its context. No conserved phenylalanine or tryptophan is present at the end of the CDR3, so a read error is the likely explanation. Priming with a constant-region primer yielded TCR beta cDNA from 400 to 550 ng total RNA. Three rounds of nested multiplex PCR with slightly modified ARM-PCR produced TCR beta libraries. Each of the first two PCR rounds ran approximately 11 cycles with TRBV1-TRBV30 forward and C-beta reverse primers. TCRdb called the multiplex PCR reads again in MiXCR, with one record for every CDR3 protein. The table includes 310,000 or so distinct CDR3 sequences, 45% to 70% detected once. The sample belongs to a study of tumor-infiltrating lymphocytes in primary liver carcinoma. Germline trimming cut 5 bases from V and 9 bases from J; bases unmatched to any gene: 10. The CDR3 covers 15 residues. CDR1 and CDR2 from the germline V gene are SGHAT and FQNNGV.

Researchers drew blood RNA from unsorted whole blood and extracted germline DNA as well. Preoperatively, peripheral blood was drawn, four milliliters in total. The clonotype comes from a woman aged 25 to 39 with primary liver carcinoma and hepatitis B virus infection. V usage is TRBV11-2 and J usage is TRBJ2-2; 9 bases map to TRBD2. Sequenced sample: peripheral blood. The CDR3 coding sequence is TGTGCCAGCAGCCCCGGAGCGGGAGGCGCTCGGGAGCTGTTTTCT. Translating it yields CASSPGAGGARELFS.